What follows is one T cell receptor (beta chain) and its context. Generated by immunoSEQ multiplex PCR, the TCRdb table keeps only in-frame clones and is missing some. Found here are nearly 600,000 clones, around 95% of them singletons; the top ten hold roughly 0.1%. With 9 bases removed from V and 0 bases from J, the gap between germline ends came to 12 bases. Germline V gene data show CDR1 as LNHDA and CDR2 as SQIVND (reference sequence). The CDR3 runs 14 residues. The data were taken from a study of shared clonotypes between healthy human individuals. Positive CCR7 selection of CD45RO-negative cells yielded the naive CD8 cells, and terminally differentiated effector memory CD45RA+ cells were excluded.

The receptor was isolated from a woman aged 25 to 39 in good health. This sequence joins TRBV19 and TRBJ1-5, with D unresolved. Sequenced material: naive CD8+ T cells sorted from blood. CDR3 protein: CASVGFNSNQPQHF. DNA for the CDR3: TGTGCCAGCGTGGGGTTCAATAGCAATCAGCCCCAGCATTTT.